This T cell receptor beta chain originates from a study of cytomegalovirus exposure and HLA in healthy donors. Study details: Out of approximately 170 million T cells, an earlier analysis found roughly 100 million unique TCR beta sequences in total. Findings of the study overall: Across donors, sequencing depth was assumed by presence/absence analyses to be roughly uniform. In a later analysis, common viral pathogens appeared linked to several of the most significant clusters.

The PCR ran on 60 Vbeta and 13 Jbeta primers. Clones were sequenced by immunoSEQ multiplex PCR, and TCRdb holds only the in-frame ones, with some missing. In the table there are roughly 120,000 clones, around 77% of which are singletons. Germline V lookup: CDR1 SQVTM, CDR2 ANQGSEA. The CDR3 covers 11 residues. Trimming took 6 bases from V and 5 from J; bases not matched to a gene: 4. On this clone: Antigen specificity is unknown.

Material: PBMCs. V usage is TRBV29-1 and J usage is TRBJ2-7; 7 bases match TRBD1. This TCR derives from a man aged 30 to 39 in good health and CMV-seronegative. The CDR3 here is CSVATGDEQYF. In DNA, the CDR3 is TGCAGCGTAGCCACAGGGGACGAGCAGTACTTC.